This entry features one T cell receptor (beta chain) sequence. The length of the CDR3 is 14 residues. The V and J ends lost 11 bases and 4 bases respectively, with 19 bases between them. CDR1 is SNHLY and CDR2 is FYNNEI in the germline V gene. In all sorted populations, purity surpassed 95%. The data were obtained in a study of beta chain features in type 1 diabetes. Every isolated RNA sample was fully reverse transcribed, so sequencing captured expressed TCRB transcripts. Assay: immunoSEQ multiplex PCR; the TCRdb copy retains only in-frame clones and omits some. The table includes 220,000 or so clones, under 70% detected once.

The sequence was obtained from a young man in good health. The sequenced sample was naive CD4+ T cells from blood. The chain uses TRBV2 and TRBJ2-3; D possibly corresponds to TRBD2 (7 bases). The DNA for the CDR3 is TGTGCCGTTCAAGGGGGGGCGGGGTCAGATACGCAGTATTTT. It specifies CAVQGGAGSDTQYF.